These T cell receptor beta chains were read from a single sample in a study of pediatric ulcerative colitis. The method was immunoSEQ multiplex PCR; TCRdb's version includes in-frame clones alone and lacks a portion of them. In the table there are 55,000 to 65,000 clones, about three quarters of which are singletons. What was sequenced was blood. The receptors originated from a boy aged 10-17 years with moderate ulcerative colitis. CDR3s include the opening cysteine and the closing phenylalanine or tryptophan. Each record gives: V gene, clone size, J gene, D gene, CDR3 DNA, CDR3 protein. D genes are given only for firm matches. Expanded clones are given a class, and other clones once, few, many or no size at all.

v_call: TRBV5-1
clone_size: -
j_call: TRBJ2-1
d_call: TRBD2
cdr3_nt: TGCGCCAGCAGCTGGGGACTAGCGGGAGAAAATGAGCAGTTCTTC
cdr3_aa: CASSWGLAGENEQFF

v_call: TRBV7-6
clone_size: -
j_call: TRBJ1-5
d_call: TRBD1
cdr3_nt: TGTGCCAGCAGCTTACAGGGGGATAGCAATCAGCCCCAGCATTTT
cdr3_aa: CASSLQGDSNQPQHF

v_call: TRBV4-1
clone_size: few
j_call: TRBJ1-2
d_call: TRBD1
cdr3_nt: TGCGCCAGCAGCCAGGGCCCTAGGGGACAGGCACACTATGGCTACACCTTC
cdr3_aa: CASSQGPRGQAHYGYTF

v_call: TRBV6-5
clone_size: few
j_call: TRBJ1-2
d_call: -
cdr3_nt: TGTGCCAGCAGATCAGATAGTGGCTACACCTTC
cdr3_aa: CASRSDSGYTF

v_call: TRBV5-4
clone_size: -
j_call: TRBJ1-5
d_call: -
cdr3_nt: TGTGCCAGCAGCCATGGTCCTCATGATAGCAATCAGCCCCAGCATTTT
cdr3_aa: CASSHGPHDSNQPQHF

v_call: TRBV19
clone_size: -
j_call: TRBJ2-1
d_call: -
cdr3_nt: TGTGCCAGTAGTATCAGAGACAGGGAGGCATTAGGGCAGTTCTTC
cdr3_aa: CASSIRDREALGQFF

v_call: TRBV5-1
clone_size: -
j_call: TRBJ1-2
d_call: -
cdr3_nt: TGCGCCAGCAGCTTTGGTCAGAACAGGGACGGCTACACCTTC
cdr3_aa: CASSFGQNRDGYTF

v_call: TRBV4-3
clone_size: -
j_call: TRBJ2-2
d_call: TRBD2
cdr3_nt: TGCGCCAGCAGCCCTCGGACTAGCGGGTCGAACACCGGGGAGCTGTTTTTT
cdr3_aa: CASSPRTSGSNTGELFF

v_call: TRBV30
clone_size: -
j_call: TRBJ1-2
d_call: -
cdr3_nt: TGTGCCTGGAGTTGGGGATCCTCTAACTATGGCTACACCTTC
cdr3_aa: CAWSWGSSNYGYTF

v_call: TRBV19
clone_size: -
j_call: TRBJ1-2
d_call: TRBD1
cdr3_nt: TGTGCCAGGACGTGGGGACAGGGGGACCACAACTATGGCTACACCTTC
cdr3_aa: CARTWGQGDHNYGYTF

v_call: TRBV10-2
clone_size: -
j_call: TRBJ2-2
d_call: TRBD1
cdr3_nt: TGCGCCATCCGGGACAGGGGTTGGTACACCGGGGAGCTGTTTTTT
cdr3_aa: CAIRDRGWYTGELFF

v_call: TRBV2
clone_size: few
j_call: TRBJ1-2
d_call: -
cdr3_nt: TGTGCCAGCAGTGTTTATCGGAACTATGGCTACACCTTC
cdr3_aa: CASSVYRNYGYTF

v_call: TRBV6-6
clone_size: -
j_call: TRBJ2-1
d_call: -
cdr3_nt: TGTGCCAGCAGTTTCCCGGGTCTATACAATGAGCAGTTCTTC
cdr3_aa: CASSFPGLYNEQFF

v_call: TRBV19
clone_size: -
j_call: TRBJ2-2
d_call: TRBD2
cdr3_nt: TGTGCCAGTAGTCCGAGGACTAGTTATACCGGGGAGCTGTTTTTT
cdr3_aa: CASSPRTSYTGELFF

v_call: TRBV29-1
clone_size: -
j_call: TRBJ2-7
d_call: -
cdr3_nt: TGCAGCGTTGAAGGGTCGGGGGGCAAAGAGGACGAGCAGTACTTC
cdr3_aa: CSVEGSGGKEDEQYF

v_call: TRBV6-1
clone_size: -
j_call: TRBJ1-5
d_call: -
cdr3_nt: TGTGCCAGCAGTCTAGGGGGGGATCAGCCCCAGCATTTT
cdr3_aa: CASSLGGDQPQHF

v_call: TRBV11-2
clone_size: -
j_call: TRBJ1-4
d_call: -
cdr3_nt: TGTGCCAGCAGCCGTCAGGCGGATGCAACTAATGAAAAACTGTTTTTT
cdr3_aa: CASSRQADATNEKLFF

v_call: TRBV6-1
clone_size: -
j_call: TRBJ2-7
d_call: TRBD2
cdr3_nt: TGTGCCAGCCTTAAGCTAGCGGCCTACGAGCAGTACTTC
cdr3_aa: CASLKLAAYEQYF

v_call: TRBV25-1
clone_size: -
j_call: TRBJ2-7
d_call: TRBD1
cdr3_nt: TGTGCCAGCAGTAAGGACAGGGGGGTTTACGAGCAGTACTTC
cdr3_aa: CASSKDRGVYEQYF

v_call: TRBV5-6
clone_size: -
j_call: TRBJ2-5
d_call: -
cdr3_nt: TGTGCCAGCAGTTTAAACTCGGAGACCCAGTACTTC
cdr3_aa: CASSLNSETQYF